This TCR beta chain was sequenced for a study of chemoradiotherapy in HPV16-positive cancers. Regarding the study as a whole: Better recurrence-free survival went with HPV-responsive T-cell expansion in HPV16-positive patients. During treatment, candidate HPV-specific clones and E7-related motifs expanded in tumor. Only a couple of HPV16-positive patients supplied the functional HPV-specificity definition.

Repertoires were sampled repeatedly during chemoradiotherapy. The CDR3 contains 15 residues. CDR1 is SNHLY, CDR2 FYNNEI, per germline. With 3 bases removed from V and 6 bases from J, the gap between germline ends came to 12 bases. Profiled with immunoSEQ multiplex PCR; TCRdb holds only in-frame clones, not every one. This repertoire shows about 200 clones, 80% to 90% found once; its top ten account for roughly a fifth. Notes on this clone: Its antigen is not known.

Here the sequenced sample was tumor tissue, taken from a patient who underwent chemoradiotherapy. This receptor was obtained from a human donor with HPV-associated anogenital cancer. This sequence joins TRBV2 and TRBJ1-6; D gene uncertain. Here the CDR3 reads CASSDAGIGNSPLHF. CDR3 sequence (DNA): TGTGCCAGCAGTGACGCGGGGATCGGTAATTCACCCCTCCACTTT.